This TCR beta chain came from a study of cytomegalovirus exposure and HLA in healthy donors (dated by TCRdb to the late 2010s). As for the study more broadly: In an earlier analysis of approximately 500 of the donors, 250 to 350 Gb of sequence data and 117 million unique TCR beta sequences from 150 million to 200 million T cells were reported. A later genetic analysis took genome-wide SNP genotypes for about three fifths of the 666 donors and used that subset as a discovery cohort. A separate validation cohort of some 130 different subjects was used in addition to the roughly 700-subject first cohort. Roughly 300 gigabases of sequencing data and 70 million to 100 million unique TCR sequences were included in an early release covering about 700 HLA-typed donors. In an earlier analysis of over 550 of the donors, high-throughput TCR beta sequencing was used to judge whether each TCR beta V gene segment behaved as functional or pseudogenic. Rather than drawing on any new phenotypic data, the later analysis identified candidate immune exposures from TCR beta sequences and the way those sequences occurred across donors. A later analysis re-analyzed previously published TCR beta repertoires from about 600 donors and added high-resolution HLA genotyping to study TCR occurrence patterns. The study aimed to test whether cataloging public T cell receptors could reveal signatures of past pathogen exposure. A handful of DR-DQ haplotypes were treated as single units for association and clustering because of strong linkage in the cohort. Among roughly 370 genotyped donors of the cohort, an average of roughly 240,000 unique TCR beta nucleotide sequences were sequenced per donor, around 20% of them non-productive. HLA typing included class I and class II loci at four-digit resolution. Typing coverage differed by locus: A, B, C, DRB1 and DQB1 were typed in roughly 620-630 donors, DQA1 in around 500, DPA1 in roughly 590, and DPB1 in approximately 450. To predict cytomegalovirus infection status, the study brought together high-throughput TCR immunosequencing, statistical association of individual TCRs with disease status, and machine learning. Of the 300 to 500 genotyped donors, 75% to 85% were placed in the genetic ancestry cluster associated with self-reported Caucasian donors. The T cell repertoires of several hundred subjects were profiled by immunosequencing and related to cytomegalovirus serostatus. All discovery cohort repertoires had been generated using a single sequencing platform. Donor age, sex, ethnicity and CMV serostatus were collected together with the repertoire data.

The research as a whole found: Linkage disequilibrium might explain the correlated functional status among segregating V segments, but an unknown experimental factor could not be excluded. Because the 87-base-pair reads could not distinguish some IMGT-functional V segments, including TRBV6-2 and TRBV6-3, those segments were excluded. A cluster of highly shared sequence variants was judged likely to represent a technical artifact of the sequencing pipeline. While some public TCRs were present in many individuals, most TCR sequences turned up only very rarely across donors. In a later analysis, HLA-associated TCR beta chains showed more clonal expansion and lower generation probabilities than non-associated chains that were equally common. Three of the identified cytomegalovirus-associated TCR beta chains were confirmed in vitro to be specific for cytomegalovirus antigens. In a later analysis, the rate of TCR association differed among HLA loci, with DRB1 alleles having the most associated TCRs and HLA-C alleles having the fewest. For the cohort, immune exposure information was limited to CMV serostatus. A later analysis found that most CMV-associated TCR beta chains appeared HLA-restricted, with HLA associations seemingly driven largely by CMV exposure. A later analysis associated 16,951 TCR beta sequences with specific HLA alleles at a false discovery rate of 0.05. The authors suggested that the approach could potentially be extended to other disease states and immunological phenotypes. In an earlier analysis of approximately 590 of the donors, most TCR beta V segments were observed in productive rearrangements about 87% or about 30% of the time, broadly matching IMGT annotations. Compared with the 666-donor mean, donors in an Asian-associated ancestry cluster had fewer N-insertions in productive TCRs, according to a later genetic analysis. A further reported finding was that TCR beta sequences accurately predicted the HLA-A and HLA-B alleles for most subjects in the first cohort. Because some donors lacked HLA typing at each locus, the association tests relied only on the typed subset. A later genetic analysis associated a missense DCLRE1C variant with V-gene and J-gene trimming of TCR beta chains, and an independent cohort replicated the association. In both the original and validation cohorts, the classifier was reported to diagnose cytomegalovirus status with high specificity and sensitivity. The earlier analysis of 587 of the donors excluded about 16 rarely observed V segments, including chromosome 9 orphons, because counts were too low. The presence/absence analyses assumed that sequencing depth was roughly uniform across donors, and that assumption may not be true. A later analysis reported that several top co-occurrence clusters appeared linked to parvovirus B19, influenza, CMV and Epstein-Barr virus. In the study, some 160 TCR beta chains were listed as associated with cytomegalovirus. Assigning TCR associations to individual alleles was difficult when HLA alleles, especially DR and DQ, strongly co-occurred. In this cohort, only TCR beta chains were sequenced, and detectable features were limited by the absence of alpha or paired-chain data.

Preparation of the library involved the immunoSEQ multiplex PCR assay. The multiplex PCR relied on a mix of 60 forward primers for TCR Vbeta segments and 13 reverse primers for TCR Jbeta segments. A multiplex PCR assay on genomic DNA amplified the CDR3 region of rearranged TCR beta genes. Amplified TCR beta libraries were sequenced as 87-base-pair reads on the Illumina HiSeq System. As for the authors' bioinformatics: In a later analysis, roughly 80 million unique TCR beta chains were counted across the roughly 700 repertoires, and approximately 11 million of these chains were shared by at least two donors. To remove PCR and sequencing errors, raw reads were error-corrected and collapsed into unique sequences using a nearest-neighbor algorithm that merged closely related sequences. V, D and J gene segments were assigned by aligning CDR3 sequences to IMGT reference sequences. Each retained sequence needed at least a six-nucleotide match to both a V gene segment and a J gene segment. Rearrangements were called productive when the CDR3 lacked stop codons and stayed in frame with V and J; all others were non-productive. CDR3 was defined according to IMGT convention as the region running from the second conserved V-encoded cysteine to the conserved J-encoded phenylalanine. Sequences without an unambiguous match to a single V gene segment were excluded from the earlier analysis of over 500 of the donors. In an earlier analysis of approximately 590 of the donors, a V segment was called functional when productive rearrangements were above 56.7%, and segregating when the standard deviation between donors exceeded 5%. A statistical classification framework was developed to diagnose cytomegalovirus status using the catalog of TCR beta chain sequences. In a later analysis, TCR nucleotide sequences were compared against IMGT/GENE-DB human TR gene sequences so that V and J genes could be assigned. Using the TCRdist pipeline, a later analysis assigned CDR3 sequences along with most-parsimonious VDJ recombination scenarios. A later analysis defined each TCR beta chain by its CDR3 amino acid sequence plus V-gene family, and excluded reads lacking a unique V-gene family. As a way to deal with suspected cross-contamination and a sequencing artifact, a later analysis dropped approximately 590 nucleotide sequences that were highly shared and had low generation probability. A later analysis calculated a clonal expansion index for each public chain from normalized within-repertoire ranks of inferred template counts. Generation probabilities in a later analysis came from a VDJ recombination model fitted to out-of-frame rearrangements, and those results were checked against IGoR. Hypergeometric tests were used in a later analysis to score TCR-TCR, TCR-HLA and TCR-CMV co-occurrence, with a repertoire-size bias correction applied to the TCR pairs. A later analysis estimated false discovery rates by permuting HLA or CMV assignments 20 times. A later analysis grouped co-occurring TCRs with DBSCAN, adding TCRdist sequence similarity when clustering within HLA-allele-positive subsets. Repertoires with fewer than 30,000 or more than 120,000 public chains, plus five repertoires with anomalous nucleotide sharing, were excluded from co-occurrence clustering. In its TCRdb copy, this immuneACCESS table keeps in-frame sequences only and misses some clones. Where compared with another copy, unresolved V genes explain less than half of these, and the others have no known cause. V and J calls and clone size follow that table, whereas D and trimming were derived from the DNA. This sample gives 200,000 to 300,000 clones in total; over 75% of them show up just once. The ten most abundant clones make up approximately 0.47% of the sample.

The cohort was made up of approximately 670 healthy bone marrow donors. All cohort members were sampled while nominally healthy, although unrecorded immune exposures were likely present. The donor tested CMV seronegative, placing the donor among the 350 to 400 seronegative members of the cohort. A peripheral blood sample was collected from each donor, and TCR beta sequencing was performed on peripheral blood mononuclear cells. Genomic DNA extraction from the blood cell samples was performed with the Qiagen DNeasy Blood Extraction Kit. Concerning this clone itself: What this receptor recognizes is not known. No base qualities exist here, and no much larger clone lies one base off it.

After removal of 7 bases from V and 5 bases from J, the junction retains 9 bases not matched to a gene. Taken from the germline V gene, the CDR1 and CDR2 loops are MNHEY and SVGAGI. From the cysteine through the phenylalanine, the CDR3 covers 15 amino acids. The sequence is cut down to CDR3 DNA, 45 bases in frame from base 1. This sequence was found in a boy aged 5-17 years in good health and CMV-seronegative. The source material was PBMCs. The chain joins TRBV6-5 to TRBJ1-1, with 11 bases in between that match TRBD1. CDR3 region: CASTGLGTGGTEAFF. The DNA is as follows: TGTGCCAGCACAGGACTCGGGACAGGGGGGACTGAAGCTTTCTTT.